This T cell receptor beta chain was recorded in a study of cytomegalovirus exposure and HLA in healthy donors. General observations from the study: Researchers reported from a later analysis that most CMV-associated TCR beta chains appeared HLA-restricted. A previous analysis found most TCR beta V segments productive roughly 87% or roughly 30% of the time. A later analysis reportedly identified an Asian-associated ancestry cluster as carrying fewer N-insertions than the 666-donor mean.

A multiplex PCR was run with 60 Vbeta primers and 13 Jbeta primers. Data came from immunoSEQ multiplex PCR; TCRdb stores just in-frame clones and leaves some out. Among some 90,000 clones listed, 81% were seen once. V lost 1 base and J lost 5; bases outside the gene matches: 3. CDR1 is LNHNV and CDR2 is YYDKDF in the germline V gene (reference sequence). This CDR3 is 14 amino acids long. The table lists this clone with a count of one. Its antigen remains unknown. The source material was PBMCs. The sequence was obtained from a human donor in good health. This rearrangement joins TRBV15 to TRBJ2-5; 8 bases align to TRBD2. This CDR3 is CATSRGRGVETQYF. As DNA, the CDR3 is TGTGCCACCAGCAGAGGGCGGGGGGTCGAGACCCAGTACTTC.